This TCR beta chain was sequenced in a study of shared clonotypes between healthy human individuals. Profiled with immunoSEQ multiplex PCR; TCRdb holds only in-frame clones, not every one. This table holds 2.5 million or so clones, 90% to 95% found once. This clone has just one count. As yet, its antigen is unknown. Germline V gives CDR1 MNHEY, CDR2 SVGAGI. Trimming stripped 7 bases from V and 4 bases from J, with 16 bases between. CDR3 length: 14 residues. The study, taken as a whole, reports: Generation probabilities of non-shared clonotypes were lower (relative to those shared by all four donors).

The TCR originated in a young man in good health. Sequenced input: naive CD4+ T cells sorted from blood. Subset denoted: CD45RA+ positively selected. V gene TRBV6-5 combines with J gene TRBJ1-1, with a tentative D call TRBD1 (6 bases). The chain's CDR3 is CASTHTPGVTEAFF. CDR3 in DNA: TGTGCCAGCACCCACACCCCAGGGGTCACTGAAGCTTTCTTT.